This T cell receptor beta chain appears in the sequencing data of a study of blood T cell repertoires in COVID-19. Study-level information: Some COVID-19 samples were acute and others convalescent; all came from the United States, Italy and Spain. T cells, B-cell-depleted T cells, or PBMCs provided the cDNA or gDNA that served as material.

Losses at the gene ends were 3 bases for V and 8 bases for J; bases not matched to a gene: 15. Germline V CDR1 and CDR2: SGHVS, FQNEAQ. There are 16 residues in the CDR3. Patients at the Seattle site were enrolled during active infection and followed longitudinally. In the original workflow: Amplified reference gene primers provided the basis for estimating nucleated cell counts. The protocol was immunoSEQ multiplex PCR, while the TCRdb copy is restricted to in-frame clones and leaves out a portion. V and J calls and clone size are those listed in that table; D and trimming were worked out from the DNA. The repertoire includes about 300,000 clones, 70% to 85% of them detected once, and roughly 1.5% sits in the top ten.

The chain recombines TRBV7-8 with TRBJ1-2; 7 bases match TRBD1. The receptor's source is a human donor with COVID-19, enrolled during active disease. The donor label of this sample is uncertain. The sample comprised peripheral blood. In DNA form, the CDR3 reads TGTGCCAGCAGCTTGCGGGGACTCAGACAGGGCAGGGGCTACACCTTC. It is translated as CASSLRGLRQGRGYTF.